The source of this T cell receptor (beta chain) is a study of CD8+ T cells in alopecia areata. About the study: It was oral tofacitinib, at 5 to 10 mg twice daily, that treated patients received.

Study conclusions and caveats: Normal scalp showed lower clonality than lesional scalp, especially alopecia totalis/universalis. Scalp data also include sequences from resident alphabeta T cells of normal skin.

The authors extracted RNA and reverse transcribed it into cDNA as the sequencing template. Assay used: immunoSEQ multiplex PCR; TCRdb lists only in-frame clones, some missing. The repertoire holds more than 150,000 clones, with roughly 50% as singletons. Stated treatment: oral pan-JAK inhibitor, 5-10 mg twice daily. Sorting separated CD4+ and CD8+ T cells out of PBMCs. This clone occurred a few times. The target antigen is unknown. Germline values: CDR1 MNHEY, CDR2 SMNVEV (reference sequence). Trimming pared 4 bases from V and 5 bases from J, leaving 12 bases between. There are 14 residues in the CDR3. The chain has TRBV27 and TRBJ2-1; D is ambiguous. Sequenced here: CD8+ T cells sorted from blood, sampled at week 24, from a patient treated with tofacitinib. The source is a human donor with alopecia areata. The CDR3 sequence is CASSSGFSNNEQFF. The CDR3 DNA is TGTGCCAGCAGTTCAGGCTTTTCAAACAATGAGCAGTTCTTC.